This T cell receptor (beta chain) was profiled in a study of PD-1 blockade in classical Hodgkin lymphoma. Sequenced by immunoSEQ multiplex PCR; TCRdb stores in-frame clones only, minus some. The sample consists of approximately 80,000 clones, roughly 90% of them appearing once. With no exception, relapse followed autologous stem cell transplantation in all patients, and brentuximab vedotin exposure varied. This CDR3 has 13 amino acids. V lost 8 bases to trimming and J lost 0 bases, with 10 bases between them. Germline CDR1 reads SNHLY; CDR2 reads FYNNEI. This receptor was identified in a human donor with classical Hodgkin lymphoma. The chain couples TRBV2 to TRBJ2-5; D not resolved. The specimen was peripheral blood mononuclear cells (PBMCs), collected at baseline. Here the CDR3 reads CASRANYQETQYF. In DNA, the CDR3 is TGTGCCAGCCGAGCGAACTACCAAGAGACCCAGTACTTC.